Following are 3 T cell receptor beta chains from one sample sequenced in a study of T cell responses to AZD1222 COVID-19 vaccine. Some clones are missing from TCRdb's copy, which holds only in-frame ones; the method was immunoSEQ multiplex PCR. The sample yields more than 100,000 clones, about 91% seen once. The source was peripheral blood, collected on day 0 of AZD1222 vaccination. The receptor source for this set is an adult in good health.

The chain carries TRBV7-2 and TRBJ2-3, with D uncertain. In germline, CDR1 is SGHTA, CDR2 FQGNSA. The CDR3 has 14 residues. V was pared by 7 bases and J by 2 bases, with 13 bases between. CDR3 coding DNA: TGTGCCAGCACCCACTACCTTAACACAGATACGCAGTATTTT. Protein sequence: CASTHYLNTDTQYF. Complete variable domain (other parts from reference TRBV7-2 and TRBJ2-3): GAGVSQSPSNKVTEKGKDVELRCDPISGHTALYWYRQSLGQGLEFLIYFQGNSAPDKSGLPSDRFSAERTGGSVSTLTIQRTQQEDSAVYLCASTHYLNTDTQYFGPGTRLTVL.

This chain links TRBV30 with TRBJ2-2; no definite D call. Trimming stripped 4 bases from V and 8 bases from J, with 8 bases between. The CDR3 contains 11 residues. The V gene's germline CDR1 is GTSNPN and CDR2 SVGIG (reference sequence). The CDR3 coding sequence is TGTGCCTGGAATTCCCAAGGGGAGCTGTTTTTT. This translates into CAWNSQGELFF.

The chain carries TRBV4-3 and TRBJ2-1, with D unresolved. Trimming removed 3 bases from V and 4 bases from J, with 7 bases in between. The CDR3 runs 13 residues. Germline V lookup: CDR1 LGHNA, CDR2 YSLEER. The CDR3, as DNA: TGCGCCAGCAGCCAGGGCCTATACAATGAGCAGTTCTTC. This encodes CASSQGLYNEQFF.